What follows are 8 T cell receptor beta chains derived from one specimen sequenced in a study of blood T cell repertoires in COVID-19. Some clones are missing from TCRdb's copy, which holds only in-frame ones; the method was immunoSEQ multiplex PCR. The sample carries about 210,000 clones, around 90% recorded once. Sequencing input: PBMCs or T cells enriched from blood (not recorded which). All receptors come from a man aged 18-30 years with acute COVID-19.

This chain uses TRBV4-1 with TRBJ1-2; TRBD1 matches 12 bases. The ends lost 0 bases at V and 7 bases at J; junction bases unmatched: 12. Germline lookup yields CDR1 MGHRA and CDR2 YSYEKL. This CDR3 comprises 18 residues. CDR3 residues: CASSQDSGRDRGLSGYTF. CDR3 bases: TGCGCCAGCAGCCAAGATTCTGGACGGGACAGGGGGCTCAGTGGCTACACCTTC.

The chain combines TRBV5-6 with TRBJ2-7; D not certain. The CDR3 has 13 residues. Germline CDR1 SGHDT, CDR2 YYEEEE. V was shortened by 0 bases and J by 3 bases, with 7 bases between the two germline ends. CDR3 protein: CASSLASFYEQYF. CDR3 in DNA: TGTGCCAGCAGCTTGGCCTCGTTCTACGAGCAGTACTTC.

The chain combines TRBV7-8 with TRBJ1-2; 7 bases match TRBD1. The junction had 12 bases not matched to a gene; V was cut back by 4 bases and J by 7 bases. The CDR3 consists of 15 residues. Germline V gives CDR1 SGHVS, CDR2 FQNEAQ. The CDR3 protein is CASSSRQGNYGGYTF. In nucleotides, the CDR3 is TGTGCCAGCAGCTCGCGACAGGGAAATTACGGTGGCTACACCTTC.

This clone was observed a few times. The chain's CDR3 is CATRSSGYEQYF. In DNA, the CDR3 is TGTGCCACCCGATCTAGCGGATACGAGCAGTACTTC. This chain joins TRBV28 and TRBJ2-7; the match to TRBD2 covers 7 bases. Germline assignment: CDR1 MDHEN and CDR2 SYDVKM. CDR3 length: 12 residues. Unmatched junction bases numbered 7, after V lost 10 bases and J lost 4 bases.

This chain connects TRBV20-1 to TRBJ2-3, with 10 bases that match TRBD2. The germline V gene encodes CDR1 DFQATT and CDR2 SNEGSKA (reference sequence). The CDR3 runs 12 residues. After removal of 6 bases from V and 7 bases from J, the junction contained 4 bases not matched to a gene. The CDR3 DNA follows: TGCAGTGCGAGTAGCGGGAGGTATACGCAGTATTTT. Its protein product is CSASSGRYTQYF.

The chain recombines TRBV27 with TRBJ1-2; 8 positions match TRBD1. The germline V gene encodes CDR1 MNHEY and CDR2 SMNVEV (reference sequence). The V and J ends lost 11 bases and 4 bases, in that order; junction bases with no gene match: 6. This CDR3 comprises 12 residues. CDR3 sequence reads: CASQGAGYGYTF. DNA of the CDR3: TGTGCCTCCCAGGGGGCGGGCTATGGCTACACCTTC.

V is TRBV28 and J is TRBJ1-6; possible D gene TRBD1, 6 bases. This CDR3 has 13 residues. Trimming stripped 7 bases from V and 7 bases from J, with 11 bases between. The germline V gene encodes CDR1 MDHEN and CDR2 SYDVKM. CDR3 DNA: TGTGCCAGCAAAGGAACAGGGAATTCACCCCTCCACTTT. Protein: CASKGTGNSPLHF.

CDR3 sequence (DNA): TGTGCCAGTCGGATAAAGGACTCCTTTGGAAACACCATATATTTT. This translates into CASRIKDSFGNTIYF. V gene TRBV19 combines with J gene TRBJ1-3; D unclear. The V gene lost 8 bases and the J gene lost 3 bases, with 17 bases spanning the gap. This CDR3 has 15 amino acids. Germline CDR1 and CDR2: LNHDA and SQIVND (reference sequence).